The next 14 T cell receptor beta chains were all read from a single sample in a study of tissue T cells after allogeneic stem cell transplantation. Using immunoSEQ multiplex PCR, the repertoire was profiled, and TCRdb retains in-frame clones only, with some absent. Among tens of thousands of clones listed, roughly 90% were seen once. This material consisted of blood, taken before transplantation. All receptors derive from a woman between 35 and 70 years old who later had graft-versus-host disease after an allogeneic stem cell transplant.

This chain links TRBV25-1 with TRBJ1-4; D perhaps matches TRBD1 (5 bases). The CDR3 extends over 15 amino acids. V dropped 4 bases and J dropped 7 bases, with 16 bases sitting between them. Germline lookup yields CDR1 MGHDK and CDR2 SYGVNS. CDR3: CASSASQGFSEKLFF. As DNA, the CDR3 is TGTGCCAGCAGTGCTTCGCAGGGTTTCAGTGAAAAACTGTTTTTT. The full variable domain, its missing parts supplied by reference TRBV25-1 and TRBJ1-4, is EADIYQTPRYLVIGTGKKITLECSQTMGHDKMYWYQQDPGMELHLIHYSYGVNSTEKGDLSSESTVSRIRTEHFPLTLESARPSHTSQYLCASSASQGFSEKLFFGSGTQLSVL.

The rearrangement joins TRBV10-1 to TRBJ2-1; D perhaps matches TRBD1 (6 bases). With 0 bases removed from V and 3 bases from J, the gap between germline ends came to 15 bases. Germline values: CDR1 WNHNN, CDR2 SYGVQD (reference sequence). The CDR3 runs 17 residues. CDR3 loop: CASSESLGASDYNEQFF. The CDR3 nucleotides read TGCGCCAGCAGTGAGTCGTTGGGGGCCTCGGACTACAATGAGCAGTTCTTC.

This clone has just one count. The chain uses TRBV7-9 and TRBJ1-1; 9 nucleotides agree with TRBD1. CDR1 and CDR2 from the germline V gene are SEHNR and FQNEAQ (reference sequence). V gave up 4 bases and J gave up 3 bases; unmatched junction bases: 3. The CDR3 loop spans 14 amino acids. For the CDR3, the DNA is TGTGCCAGCAGCTCACAGGGGGCGCACACTGAAGCTTTCTTT. Protein product: CASSSQGAHTEAFF.

This clone was seen just once. The rearrangement links TRBV4-1 to TRBJ2-1, with a possible D match to TRBD2 (5 bases). The V end was cut by 3 bases, the J end by 0 bases, with 12 bases between. CDR1 MGHRA and CDR2 YSYEKL come from the germline V gene. The CDR3 spans 16 residues. This chain's CDR3 is CASSQILASSYNEQFF. In DNA, the CDR3 is TGCGCCAGCAGCCAGATTTTAGCGAGCTCCTACAATGAGCAGTTCTTC.

The chain carries TRBV7-3 and TRBJ1-2; TRBD1 agrees at 9 bases. The CDR3 is 12 residues long. Germline-derived CDR1 and CDR2 are SGHTA and FQGTGA. V lost 4 bases and J lost 8; bases outside the gene matches: 2. The CDR3 DNA reads TGTGCCAGCAGCTCGGGACAGGGAGGCTACACCTTC. Encoded protein: CASSSGQGGYTF.

The gene calls are TRBV6-5 and TRBJ1-5; D is unclear. Per the germline V gene, CDR1 is MNHEY and CDR2 is SVGAGI. Trimming took off 8 bases at V and 4 bases at J, with 12 bases between the two ends. This CDR3 has 13 residues. The chain's CDR3 is CASLLFPNQPQHF. In nucleotides, the CDR3 is TGTGCCAGCTTGCTTTTTCCTAATCAGCCCCAGCATTTT.

This chain joins TRBV19 and TRBJ2-1, with D tentatively TRBD1 or TRBD2 (5 bases each). The germline gives CDR1 LNHDA, CDR2 SQIVND (reference sequence). The ends were cut back, 1 base at V and 4 bases at J, with 5 bases in the middle. CDR3 length: 13 residues. This CDR3 reads CASSIGGYNEQFF. CDR3 sequence (DNA): TGTGCCAGTAGTATAGGGGGGTACAATGAGCAGTTCTTC.

The CDR3 DNA is TGTGCCAGCAGTGAGGACACCCAGCGGGCCAAAAACATTCAGTACTTC. Encoded protein: CASSEDTQRAKNIQYF. V and J are TRBV6-1 and TRBJ2-4; D could derive from TRBD1 or TRBD2 (5 bases each). Germline V gene data show CDR1 as MNHNS and CDR2 as SASEGT. CDR3 length: 16 residues. Trimming cost V 3 bases and J 1 base, with 13 bases left between them.

The chain joins TRBV11-2 to TRBJ2-1, with 7 bases identical to TRBD2. Germline loops: CDR1 SGHAT, CDR2 FQNNGV. V shed 0 bases, J shed 3 bases, and the junction held 11 bases outside the gene matches. The CDR3 contains 18 residues. The CDR3 DNA is TGTGCCAGCAGCTTAGATTGGGCCCTAGCGGAAGTCTACAATGAGCAGTTCTTC. It is translated as CASSLDWALAEVYNEQFF. The full variable domain, completed using reference TRBV11-2 and TRBJ2-1, is EAGVAQSPRYKIIEKRQSVAFWCNPISGHATLYWYQQILGQGPKLLIQFQNNGVVDDSQLPKDRFSAERLKGVDSTLKIQPAKLEDSAVYLCASSLDWALAEVYNEQFFGPGTRLTVL.

The V and J genes are TRBV19 and TRBJ2-6; D gene ambiguous. The length of the CDR3 is 14 residues. Germline V gene lookup returns CDR1 LNHDA and CDR2 SQIVND (reference sequence). V was pared by 3 bases and J by 1 base, with 4 bases between. CDR3 sequence (DNA): TGTGCCAGTAGTATCATGTCTGGGGCCAACGTCCTGACTTTC. Encoded protein: CASSIMSGANVLTF. Using reference TRBV19 and TRBJ2-6 for the parts outside the CDR3, the full variable domain is DGGITQSPKYLFRKEGQNVTLSCEQNLNHDAMYWYRQDPGQGLRLIYYSQIVNDFQKGDIAEGYSVSREKKESFPLTVTSAQKNPTAFYLCASSIMSGANVLTFGAGSRLTVL.

The chain couples TRBV7-2 to TRBJ2-1, with a possible D match to TRBD2 (6 bases). Looked up from germline, CDR1 is SGHTA and CDR2 is FQGNSA. Trimming left V 6 bases short and J 5 bases short, with 17 bases between. The CDR3 totals 15 residues. The CDR3 nucleotides are TGTGCCAGCAGTCCTTCGCCTAGCGCCCACAATGAGCAGTTCTTC. It is translated as CASSPSPSAHNEQFF.

This rearrangement joins TRBV7-9 to TRBJ2-3, with 9 nucleotides matching TRBD2. Germline trimming cut 1 base from V and 4 bases from J; bases unmatched to any gene: 3. The CDR3 sequence is 15 residues long. CDR1 and CDR2 (germline): SEHNR, FQNEAQ (reference sequence). The CDR3 spells CASSLVAGGSDTQYF. The CDR3 region has the DNA TGTGCCAGCAGCTTAGTTGCGGGAGGGTCAGATACGCAGTATTTT.

The J gene is TRBJ2-1, the V gene TRBV25-1; 8 nucleotides line up with TRBD2. The CDR3 extends over 17 amino acids. Germline V CDR1 and CDR2: MGHDK, SYGVNS. The V and J ends lost 5 bases and 5 bases, in that order; junction bases with no gene match: 14. The CDR3 loop is CASSSPGLATINNEQFF. CDR3 DNA: TGTGCCAGCAGTTCTCCCGGACTAGCTACTATCAACAATGAGCAGTTCTTC.

V usage is TRBV18 and J usage is TRBJ2-2; 8 bases are a match to TRBD2. Per germline, CDR1 KGHSH and CDR2 LQKENI. J gave up 4 bases and V 1 base, and 2 bases lay outside the gene matches. The CDR3 has 15 residues. CDR3 DNA: TGTGCCAGCTCACCACGGCTAGCGGGCACCGGGGAGCTGTTTTTT. This encodes CASSPRLAGTGELFF.